The 5 T cell receptor beta chains given below trace back to one sample, sequenced in a study of beta chain features in type 1 diabetes. Findings of the study overall: For Type 1 diabetes patients, all four CD4+ subsets carried TCRB CDR3s that were moderately but significantly shorter.

Every isolated RNA sample was fully reverse transcribed, so sequencing captured expressed TCRB transcripts. Clones were read by immunoSEQ multiplex PCR, and TCRdb kept only the in-frame ones, dropping some. Among about 130,000 clones listed, approximately 9% were seen once. No cognate antigen is known for these TCRs. The sequenced material came from central memory CD4+ T cells from blood. These receptor sequences come from a man younger than 40 with type 1 diabetes.

This clone was detected ten times or more. CDR3 protein: CASSLFPPLGNSPLHF. In nucleotides, the CDR3 is TGTGCCAGCAGCTTATTCCCCCCTCTCGGGAATTCACCCCTCCACTTT. This chain connects TRBV7-2 to TRBJ1-6; D remains ambiguous. The V end was cut by 2 bases, the J end by 7 bases, with 15 bases between. Germline CDR1 SGHTA, CDR2 FQGNSA. The CDR3 totals 16 residues.

This clone was picked up a small number of times. This chain connects TRBV29-1 to TRBJ1-1; D may be TRBD1 (6 bases). Trimming cost V 0 bases and J 5 bases, with 10 bases left between them. This CDR3 is built from 13 residues. Germline V gene data show CDR1 as SQVTM and CDR2 as ANQGSEA. CDR3 sequence reads: CSVEDLGQTEAFF. The CDR3 DNA is TGCAGCGTTGAAGATCTAGGACAGACTGAAGCTTTCTTT. Full variable domain (outside the CDR3, taken from reference TRBV29-1 and TRBJ1-1): SAVISQKPSRDICQRGTSLTIQCQVDSQVTMMFWYRQQPGQSLTLIATANQGSEATYESGFVIDKFPISRPNLTFSTLTVSNMSPEDSSIYLCSVEDLGQTEAFFGQGTRLTVV.

The chain uses TRBV5-1 and TRBJ1-5; TRBD1 matches 11 bases. V was pared by 4 bases and J by 5 bases, with 5 bases of the junction left unmatched. Germline V lookup: CDR1 SGHRS, CDR2 YFSETQ. CDR3 length: 15 amino acids. The CDR3 reads CASSRTGGDYQPQHF. CDR3 coding DNA: TGCGCCAGCAGCCGGACAGGGGGCGATTATCAGCCCCAGCATTTT.

This clone has more than one count but fewer than ten. The chain joins TRBV7-3 to TRBJ2-3; a weak D match, TRBD2 (6 bases). V lost 2 bases and J 6 bases, leaving 15 bases between the germline ends. This CDR3 is 15 amino acids long. CDR1 is SGHTA and CDR2 is FQGTGA in the germline V gene. CDR3 in amino acids: CASSLGGLGSDTQYF. The CDR3 DNA reads as TGTGCCAGCAGCTTAGGAGGGTTAGGTTCGGATACGCAGTATTTT.

The chain combines TRBV7-8 with TRBJ2-5; 9 bases are shared with TRBD1. The length of the CDR3 is 13 residues. Per germline, CDR1 SGHVS and CDR2 FQNEAQ. The V and J ends lost 5 bases and 9 bases, in that order; junction bases with no gene match: 7. The CDR3 DNA is TGTGCCAGCAGCCAACAGGGACAGGGACCCCAGTACTTC. This translates into CASSQQGQGPQYF.